This TCR beta chain was identified in a study of chemoradiotherapy in HPV16-positive cancers. Study context: Candidate HPV-specific T-cell clones and common TCR motifs came from functional assays in a couple of HPV16-positive patients.

V was clipped by 7 bases and J by 7 bases, with 14 bases between them. In germline, CDR1 is SQVTM, CDR2 ANQGSEA. The length of the CDR3 is 12 residues. Findings and limits, study-wide: For HPV16-positive patients, expanding HPV-responsive T cells associated with longer recurrence-free survival.

Repertoires were sampled repeatedly during chemoradiotherapy. The repertoire was sequenced with immunoSEQ multiplex PCR; TCRdb's copy has only in-frame clones and lacks some. The sample carries some 5,000 clones, approximately 84% recorded once. This clone was counted a few times. Its antigen is not known. The sequenced sample was tumor tissue, obtained from a patient who underwent chemoradiotherapy. The chain recombines TRBV29-1 with TRBJ2-1; D is unclear. This clonotype originated in a human donor with HPV-associated anogenital cancer. The CDR3 DNA is TGCAGCGGGAGCCTATCCGGGAATGAGCAGTTCTTC. It encodes CSGSLSGNEQFF.